The present entry profiles one T cell receptor (beta chain) with its context. Its antigen is not known. All of the isolated RNA was reverse transcribed, so expressed TCRB transcripts were sequenced. The table came from immunoSEQ multiplex PCR; TCRdb's copy has only in-frame clones and leaves some out. The table lists some 44,000 clones, roughly 56% of them singletons. The CDR3 has 18 amino acids. Germline V gene data show CDR1 as MDHEN and CDR2 as SYDVKM. The trim removed 1 base at V and 6 bases at J, leaving 18 bases unmatched. The sample comes from a study of beta chain features in type 1 diabetes. Study observations and caveats: Among patients, naive, central memory and Treg TCRB repertoires appeared more similar than among healthy donors.

Sequenced material: Tregs from blood. The V gene is TRBV28, the J gene TRBJ2-7; 7 nucleotides line up with TRBD1. The receptor comes from a woman aged 18-29 years in good health. The DNA of the CDR3 is TGTGCCAGCAGTTTATTCAGGACAGGTTCTTCATGGGGTTCCGAGCAGTACTTC. Translation: CASSLFRTGSSWGSEQYF.